This TCR beta chain was recovered during a study of regulatory T cells in long-lasting Graves disease. This CDR3 has 16 residues. The trim removed 2 bases at V and 2 bases at J, leaving 4 bases unmatched. CDR1 and CDR2 from the germline V gene are PRHDT and FYEKMQ (reference sequence). CDR3 regions were amplified by Arm-PCR using iRepertoire HTBI primers to build TCR beta libraries. One entry per CDR3 protein, called by TCRdb with MiXCR from the multiplex PCR reads. Of about 290,000 distinct CDR3 sequences in the sample, around a fifth are singletons; the top ten hold just over 55%. Indicated time point: persistent/refractory GD, antithyroid drugs over 5 years with positive TRAb. With RNA extracted from PBMCs as input, the TCR library was made.

The sequenced sample was peripheral blood mononuclear cells (PBMCs), obtained when the disease was refractory, from a patient treated with antithyroid drugs. The receptor was isolated from a female donor with Graves disease. V gene TRBV13 combines with J gene TRBJ2-1; 9 positions match TRBD2. The CDR3 nucleotides are TGTGCCAGCAGCTTACCGGCGGGAGGGCCCTACAATGAGCAGTTCTTC. It encodes CASSLPAGGPYNEQFF.